This T cell receptor (beta chain) is drawn from a study of control samples from healthy donors and cancer patients. Generated by immunoSEQ multiplex PCR, the TCRdb table keeps only in-frame clones and is missing some. This sample has fewer than 500,000 clones, with 80% to 95% found just once. The length of the CDR3 is 15 residues. V lost 1 base, J lost 8 bases, and 15 bases lay in between. Germline V gene lookup returns CDR1 LNHDA and CDR2 SQIVND (reference sequence). This clonotype was obtained from a man between 40 and 49 years old with head and neck cancer. The chain carries TRBV19 and TRBJ2-1, with D possibly being TRBD2 (6 bases). Sequences were obtained from PBMCs. CDR3 residues: CASSIVRTGGDEQFF. DNA for the CDR3: TGTGCCAGTAGTATAGTTCGGACCGGGGGTGATGAGCAGTTCTTC.